The next 15 T cell receptor beta chains were all read from a single sample in a study of Graves' ophthalmopathy and Graves' hyperthyroidism. The TCR beta CDR3 regions underwent amplification from RNA transcripts. HTBI-primed first-round RT-PCR preceded second-round multiplex PCR. TCRdb re-called the multiplex PCR reads through MiXCR, storing one row per CDR3 protein. The sample has 400,000 or so distinct CDR3 sequences; 15% to 19% are singletons. Sequencing used peripheral blood. The receptors derive from a woman in her late teens or twenties with stable Graves' hyperthyroidism.

In DNA form, the CDR3 reads TGTGCCAGCAGTTTTCCGGACAGGGGGCACGACGAGCAGTACTTC. Encoded protein: CASSFPDRGHDEQYF. The V and J genes are TRBV12-3 or TRBV12-4 and TRBJ2-7; 11 nucleotides align to TRBD1. This CDR3 has 15 amino acids. With V trimmed by 3 bases and J by 5 bases, 6 bases remained unmatched.

This clonotype occurred many times. The gene calls are TRBV20-1 and TRBJ1-2; D unresolved. The germline V gene has CDR1 DFQATT and CDR2 SNEGSKA (reference sequence). Trimming took 1 base from V and 4 from J, leaving 1 base between them. CDR3 length equals 10 residues. The DNA of the CDR3 is TGCAGTGCTAGAGCCTATGGCTACACCTTC. It codes for CSARAYGYTF.

Regarding this clonotype: At one boundary the junction diverges from the germline segment, which might be a read error. The chain couples TRBV18 to TRBJ1-2, with D possibly TRBD1 on 6 matching bases. This CDR3 has 15 residues. The V gene's germline CDR1 is KGHSH and CDR2 LQKENI. CDR3: CASSLKTGINYSYTF. Here the CDR3 DNA reads TGTGCCAGCTCACTTAAGACAGGAATTAACTATAGCTACACCTTC.

The chain recombines TRBV18 with TRBJ2-5; D gene unclear. V lost 0 bases, J lost 4 bases, and 6 bases lay in between. Germline CDR1 is KGHSH and CDR2 is LQKENI. CDR3 length: 13 amino acids. CDR3 region: CASSPPVTETQYF. DNA of the CDR3: TGTGCCAGCTCACCACCGGTAACAGAGACCCAGTACTTC.

This clonotype has at least ten counts. The chain is built from TRBV2 and TRBJ1-2, with D possibly TRBD1 on 5 matching bases. The germline V gene encodes CDR1 SNHLY and CDR2 FYNNEI. V dropped 4 bases and J dropped 4 bases, with 16 bases sitting between them. This CDR3 comprises 15 residues. The CDR3 nucleotides read TGTGCCAGCAGTGGGGACCTTCTCCGCTTCTATGGCTACACCTTC. The encoded protein is CASSGDLLRFYGYTF.

This clonotype was counted at least ten times. The V and J genes are TRBV6-2 or TRBV6-3 and TRBJ1-3, with D hard to call. The CDR3 sequence is 18 residues long. Per germline, CDR1 MNHEY and CDR2 SVGEGT. V was clipped by 0 bases and J by 4 bases, with 19 bases between them. DNA for the CDR3: TGTGCCAGCAGTTACTCGACGGCGCTCCCTCCGGGCGGAAACACCATATATTTT. Amino acid sequence: CASSYSTALPPGGNTIYF.

This clonotype showed up just a few times. The V and J genes are TRBV2 and TRBJ2-7; no definite D call. This CDR3 spans 16 amino acids. Germline V lookup: CDR1 SNHLY, CDR2 FYNNEI. Trimming shortened V by 8 bases and J by 6 bases, and 26 bases separated the two germline ends. The CDR3 reads CASRAEVPWVGSEQYF. The CDR3 DNA sequence: TGTGCCAGCCGGGCCGAGGTCCCGTGGGTGGGAAGCGAGCAGTACTTC. Looking up the rest from reference TRBV2 and TRBJ2-7 gives the full variable domain: EPEVTQTPSHQVTQMGQEVILRCVPISNHLYFYWYRQILGQKVEFLVSFYNNEISEKSEIFDDQFSVERPDGSNFTLKIRSTKLEDSAMYFCASRAEVPWVGSEQYFGPGTRLTVT.

The chain links TRBV6-1 to TRBJ1-5, with D perhaps matching TRBD1 (5 bases). CDR1 is MNHNS and CDR2 is SASEGT in the germline V gene. The V end was cut by 2 bases, the J end by 1 base, with 9 bases between. The CDR3 length is 15 residues. The CDR3 is CASSERWGSNQPQHF. The CDR3 DNA reads as TGTGCCAGCAGTGAACGATGGGGGAGCAATCAGCCCCAGCATTTT.

Sample share makes this clonotype medium-sized. The J gene is TRBJ2-5, the V gene TRBV12-3 or TRBV12-4; 11 positions agree with TRBD1. With V trimmed by 5 bases and J by 4 bases, 6 bases remained unmatched. This CDR3 spans 15 amino acids. CDR3 sequence (DNA): TGTGCCAGCAGTCTCGGACAGGGGGCAAGAGAGACCCAGTACTTC. This codes for CASSLGQGARETQYF.

This clonotype was detected many times. The rearrangement uses TRBV6-1 and TRBJ1-5; D ambiguous. The CDR3 loop spans 13 amino acids. From germline, CDR1 is MNHNS and CDR2 SASEGT. The V gene lost 8 bases and the J gene lost 4 bases, with 12 bases spanning the gap. CDR3 amino acids: CASSDGPNQPQHF. DNA for the CDR3: TGTGCCAGCTCTGACGGACCAAATCAGCCCCAGCATTTT.

This sequence joins TRBV28 and TRBJ1-2; 9 bases align to TRBD1. Losses at the gene ends were 1 base for V and 10 bases for J; bases not matched to a gene: 10. The CDR3 consists of 15 residues. Germline V gene data show CDR1 as MDHEN and CDR2 as SYDVKM. The CDR3 loop reads CASSLSTGGAKVYTF. CDR3 bases: TGTGCCAGCAGTTTATCTACAGGGGGCGCGAAAGTCTACACCTTC.

The gene calls are TRBV6-5 and TRBJ1-1; D is ambiguous. Germline CDR1 MNHEY, CDR2 SVGAGI. CDR3 length: 15 amino acids. V was cut by 0 bases and J by 5 bases, with 13 bases left in between. The CDR3 DNA follows: TGTGCCAGCAGTTACTCCCAGGCCAGCGAGACTGAAGCTTTCTTT. Translated: CASSYSQASETEAFF.

This clonotype was counted many times. The V call is TRBV15, the J call TRBJ2-7; a possible D gene is TRBD1 (8 bases). Germline CDR1 is LNHNV and CDR2 is YYDKDF (reference sequence). V lost 3 bases to trimming and J lost 2 bases, with 14 bases between them. The CDR3 is made up of 15 amino acids. The DNA for the CDR3 is TGTGCCACCAGCAGGGGAACAGGGGGGGCCTACGAGCAGTACTTC. Translation: CATSRGTGGAYEQYF.

This clonotype was recorded many times. The chain links TRBV5-1 to TRBJ1-2; D remains unclear. V lost 4 bases to trimming and J lost 4 bases, with 11 bases between them. CDR3 length: 13 amino acids. Looked up from germline, CDR1 is SGHRS and CDR2 is YFSETQ. The CDR3 region is CASSPTQSYGYTF. Written as DNA, the CDR3 is TGCGCCAGCAGCCCGACGCAATCCTATGGCTACACCTTC.

This clonotype was seen ten or more times. The V and J genes are TRBV7-9 and TRBJ2-5; no clear D gene. Germline V lookup: CDR1 SEHNR, CDR2 FQNEAQ (reference sequence). The V gene lost 4 bases and the J gene lost 5 bases, with 8 bases spanning the gap. The CDR3 has 12 amino acids. The CDR3 DNA is TGTGCCAGCAGCTCGATAGGGGAGACCCAGTACTTC. Protein product: CASSSIGETQYF.